The next 15 T cell receptor beta chains were all read from a single sample in a study of STAT5B mutations in CD4+ large granular lymphocyte leukemia. The method was immunoSEQ multiplex PCR; TCRdb's version includes in-frame clones alone and lacks a portion of them. The sample lists approximately 35,000 clones, under 80% occurring once. The specimen was CD4+ T cells from blood buffy coats. The receptors stem from a human donor in good health.

The genes are TRBV10-1 and TRBJ2-3, with 8 bases matching TRBD1. The CDR3 extends over 14 amino acids. Germline assignment: CDR1 WNHNN and CDR2 SYGVQD (reference sequence). V lost 3 bases to trimming and J lost 4 bases; unmatched junction nucleotides: 3. The CDR3 is CASSESTGADTQYF. CDR3 coding DNA: TGCGCCAGCAGTGAATCGACAGGGGCAGATACGCAGTATTTT.

This chain uses TRBV30 with TRBJ1-5; TRBD1 agrees at 9 bases. The CDR3 spans 14 residues. The junction had 1 base not matched to a gene; V was cut back by 3 bases and J by 1 base. CDR1 and CDR2 (germline): GTSNPN, SVGIG (reference sequence). The CDR3 nucleotides read TGTGCCTGGAGGGGACAGGGAAGCAATCAGCCCCAGCATTTT. Amino acids: CAWRGQGSNQPQHF.

The chain employs TRBV2 and TRBJ2-3; weak D call: TRBD1 (6 bases). CDR1 is SNHLY, CDR2 FYNNEI, per germline. V lost 8 bases and J lost 2, with 14 bases in between. The CDR3 is made up of 14 amino acids. This CDR3 reads CASQSGVYTDTQYF. In DNA, the CDR3 is TGTGCCAGCCAGTCAGGGGTCTACACAGATACGCAGTATTTT.

The chain uses TRBV7-8 and TRBJ1-3; possible D gene TRBD1, 6 bases. The CDR3 sequence is 15 residues long. The germline V gene encodes CDR1 SGHVS and CDR2 FQNEAQ. Trimming took 3 bases from V and 2 from J, leaving 11 bases between them. The CDR3 DNA is TGTGCCAGCAGCTTGGGGGGCCCACCTGGAAACACCATATATTTT. Residues: CASSLGGPPGNTIYF.

This clone was seen a handful of times. This rearrangement joins TRBV9 to TRBJ1-2; D possibly corresponds to TRBD1 (6 bases). V was shortened by 0 bases and J by 3 bases, with 12 bases between the two germline ends. Germline V CDR1 and CDR2: SGDLS, YYNGEE. The CDR3 length is 15 residues. The CDR3: CASSVGGAGDYGYTF. The CDR3 nucleotides read TGTGCCAGCAGCGTAGGGGGGGCTGGGGACTATGGCTACACCTTC. Full variable domain (missing parts from reference TRBV9 and TRBJ1-2): DSGVTQTPKHLITATGQRVTLRCSPRSGDLSVYWYQQSLDQGLQFLIQYYNGEERAKGNILERFSAQQFPDLHSELNLSSLELGDSALYFCASSVGGAGDYGYTFGSGTRLTVV.

This clone appeared once. V gene TRBV12-5 combines with J gene TRBJ1-4, with 11 bases identical to TRBD1. V gave up 4 bases and J gave up 6 bases; unmatched junction bases: 1. This CDR3 is built from 14 residues. CDR1 and CDR2 from the germline V gene are LGHNT and FRNRAP. In nucleotides, the CDR3 is TGTGCTAGTGGTTGGACAGGGGGCGATGAAAAACTGTTTTTT. Its protein product is CASGWTGGDEKLFF.

The CDR3 DNA sequence: TGTGCCAGCTCACCAGATCCACAGGGTATCTACGAGCAGTACTTC. Its translation is CASSPDPQGIYEQYF. This chain links TRBV18 with TRBJ2-7; D is perhaps TRBD1 (6 bases). The CDR3 contains 15 residues. Per the germline V gene, CDR1 is KGHSH and CDR2 is LQKENI. V was shortened by 2 bases and J by 3 bases, with 14 bases between the two germline ends.

This clone showed up just a few times. This chain joins TRBV7-6 and TRBJ2-2; D is perhaps TRBD1 (6 bases). In germline, CDR1 is SGHVS, CDR2 FNYEAQ. The CDR3 is 13 residues long. Trimming shortened V by 2 bases and J by 7 bases, and 8 bases separated the two germline ends. The chain's CDR3 is CASSLQGSGELFF. CDR3 DNA: TGTGCCAGCAGCTTACAGGGGAGCGGGGAGCTGTTTTTT.

V usage is TRBV4-1 and J usage is TRBJ1-2, with 10 bases matching TRBD1. The CDR3 is made up of 16 amino acids. Losses at the gene ends were 3 bases for V and 6 bases for J; bases not matched to a gene: 10. The germline V gene has CDR1 MGHRA and CDR2 YSYEKL. The CDR3 nucleotides read TGCGCCAGCAGCCAGGTTCCGGGACAGGGGTCGAATGGCTACACCTTC. Its translation is CASSQVPGQGSNGYTF.

As to this clone: Other DNA variants within this sample encode the same CDR3. CDR3 protein: CASSLGGGSYNEQFF. CDR3 sequence (DNA): TGTGCCAGCAGCTTGGGGGGAGGGTCCTACAATGAGCAGTTCTTC. The J gene is TRBJ2-1, the V gene TRBV5-4; TRBD2 aligns across 7 bases. Germline CDR1 is SGHNT and CDR2 is YYREEE (reference sequence). The V segment lost 0 bases and the J segment 1 base; nucleotides outside the gene matches: 1. The CDR3 loop spans 15 amino acids.

Written as DNA, the CDR3 is TGCGCCAGCAGCCCGCCGGGGGGGGCGAGGACCGGGGAGCTGTTTTTT. Its protein is CASSPPGGARTGELFF. The genes are TRBV4-1 and TRBJ2-2; 8 positions match TRBD2. Germline V gene sequence: CDR1 MGHRA, CDR2 YSYEKL. V was clipped by 4 bases and J by 5 bases; unmatched bases: 9. The CDR3 contains 16 residues.

V and J are TRBV2 and TRBJ1-1, with 9 bases fitting TRBD1. J lost 2 bases, V lost 6 bases, and 10 bases had no gene match. This CDR3 has 16 amino acids. Per the germline V gene, CDR1 is SNHLY and CDR2 is FYNNEI. The CDR3 DNA sequence: TGTGCCAGCAGGGCTTACCGGGACAGGGTTAACACTGAAGCTTTCTTT. Translating it yields CASRAYRDRVNTEAFF.

The chain has TRBV18 and TRBJ1-3; D gene unclear. Germline loops: CDR1 KGHSH, CDR2 LQKENI. Trimming took off 3 bases at V and 0 bases at J, with 12 bases between the two ends. This CDR3 spans 16 amino acids. CDR3 in amino acids: CASSPWAGDSGNTIYF. CDR3 bases: TGTGCCAGCTCACCCTGGGCCGGGGACTCTGGAAACACCATATATTTT.

The chain combines TRBV5-1 with TRBJ2-1; D might be TRBD1 or TRBD2, each matching 5 bases. CDR1 SGHRS and CDR2 YFSETQ come from the germline V gene. The CDR3 has 14 amino acids. The V end lost 4 bases, the J end lost 4 bases, and 12 bases lay between the germline ends. This CDR3 is CASSPGTVYNEQFF. CDR3 nucleotide sequence: TGCGCCAGCAGCCCCGGGACGGTTTACAATGAGCAGTTCTTC.

The chain links TRBV29-1 to TRBJ2-7; perhaps TRBD1 as D (6 bases). This CDR3 spans 13 amino acids. Germline V gives CDR1 SQVTM, CDR2 ANQGSEA. V was pared by 6 bases and J by 6 bases, with 18 bases between. CDR3 coding DNA: TGCAGCGTCGCCGAGTTCCAGGGGCGCGAGCAGTACTTC. Its translation: CSVAEFQGREQYF.